A single TCR beta chain is shown here with its context. Germline CDR1 LGHDT, CDR2 YNNKEL (reference sequence). The CDR3 consists of 14 residues. Trimming stripped 2 bases from V and 8 bases from J, with 10 bases between. Sequenced by immunoSEQ multiplex PCR; TCRdb stores in-frame clones only, minus some. The data show 170,000 or so clones, 90% to 95% seen once. The sample is drawn from a study of control samples from healthy donors and cancer patients. Sequenced material: blood. The rearrangement links TRBV3-1 (or the pseudogene TRBV3-2) to TRBJ1-6; D uncertain. This receptor was taken from a man younger than 45 in good health. The CDR3 loop is CASSQYGRDSPLHF. The CDR3 DNA follows: TGTGCCAGCAGCCAATACGGAAGGGATTCACCCCTCCACTTT.